Listed below are T cell receptor beta chains from one sample, sequenced in a study of blood T cell repertoires in COVID-19. Clones were sequenced by immunoSEQ multiplex PCR, and TCRdb holds only the in-frame ones, with some missing. Of about 300,000 clones listed, about 91% are singletons. Sequencing was performed on peripheral blood. Receptors were obtained from a woman aged 25 to 39 who had recovered from COVID-19. The CDR3 runs from the conserved cysteine through the conserved F or W. Fields, in order: clone size, D gene, V gene, J gene, CDR3 protein, CDR3 DNA. The D gene is left open where the match is weak. Size is stated for part of the rows, as once, few or many counts, or as a class when the clone is expanded.

NA	NA	TRBV20-1	TRBJ2-5	CSARVRETQYF	TGCAGTGCTAGGGTTAGAGAGACCCAGTACTTC
NA	NA	TRBV4-1	TRBJ1-1	CASSQARGSEAFF	TGCGCCAGCAGCCAAGCTCGGGGGTCGGAAGCTTTCTTT
NA	TRBD1	TRBV28	TRBJ2-7	CASNSPRDRGDYEQYF	TGTGCCAGCAACTCACCCCGGGACAGGGGCGACTACGAGCAGTACTTC
NA	NA	TRBV3-1/TRBV3-2	TRBJ2-7	CASSLRTASYEQYF	TGTGCCAGCAGCCTCAGGACAGCCTCCTACGAGCAGTACTTC
NA	NA	TRBV9	TRBJ2-3	CASSVGQITDTQYF	TGTGCCAGCAGCGTTGGACAGATCACAGATACGCAGTATTTT
NA	TRBD1	TRBV5-1	TRBJ2-7	CASSLRIGQALDEQYF	TGCGCCAGCAGCTTGAGAATCGGACAGGCCCTAGACGAGCAGTACTTC
NA	NA	TRBV7-2	TRBJ1-5	CASSSSVVSNQPQHF	TGTGCCAGCAGCTCCTCGGTAGTTAGCAATCAGCCCCAGCATTTT
few	TRBD1	TRBV28	TRBJ1-1	CASSDRGKNTEAFF	TGTGCCAGTTCGGACAGGGGCAAGAACACTGAAGCTTTCTTT
NA	NA	TRBV5-1	TRBJ2-7	CASSSHPDSSYEQYF	TGCGCCAGCAGCTCTCATCCTGACAGCTCCTACGAGCAGTACTTC
NA	TRBD1	TRBV5-4	TRBJ1-2	CASTPGGTGGRGYTF	TGTGCCAGCACCCCCGGAGGGACAGGGGGCAGAGGGTACACCTTC
NA	NA	TRBV5-1	TRBJ1-5	CASSLTARGTNQPQHF	TGCGCCAGCAGCTTGACCGCGCGGGGTACTAATCAGCCCCAGCATTTT
NA	TRBD2	TRBV7-2	TRBJ2-7	CASSLAGGRYEQYF	TGTGCCAGCAGCTTAGCGGGGGGGAGGTACGAGCAGTACTTC
NA	NA	TRBV6-6	TRBJ1-4	CASANEAKKLFF	TGTGCCAGCGCGAACGAGGCGAAGAAACTGTTTTTT
NA	TRBD1	TRBV10-1	TRBJ1-1	CASSEWDRLVWNTEAFF	TGCGCCAGCAGTGAGTGGGACAGGCTAGTCTGGAACACTGAAGCTTTCTTT
NA	TRBD1	TRBV19	TRBJ2-1	CASSMLDRGQAEQFF	TGTGCCAGTAGTATGTTGGACAGGGGGCAAGCTGAGCAGTTCTTC
NA	TRBD2	TRBV6-2/TRBV6-3	TRBJ2-7	CASSPTGRAREQYF	TGTGCCAGCAGTCCCACGGGGAGGGCTCGGGAGCAGTACTTC
NA	TRBD2	TRBV12-3/TRBV12-4	TRBJ2-5	CASSRTRRETQYF	TGTGCCAGCAGTAGGACTAGGCGGGAGACCCAGTACTTC
NA	TRBD1	TRBV12-5	TRBJ2-1	CASGLEPGQSNNEQFF	TGTGCTAGTGGTTTGGAACCGGGACAGTCGAATAATGAGCAGTTCTTC
few	NA	TRBV2	TRBJ2-3	CASSSLTGDTQYF	TGTGCCAGCAGTTCCTTAACTGGAGATACGCAGTATTTT
NA	TRBD1	TRBV5-4	TRBJ1-1	CASSTRTGPGTEAFF	TGTGCCAGCAGCACTCGGACAGGGCCGGGGACTGAAGCTTTCTTT
once	TRBD1	TRBV7-3	TRBJ2-5	CASSLGQGEETQYF	TGTGCCAGCAGCCTAGGACAGGGGGAAGAGACCCAGTACTTC
NA	NA	TRBV19	TRBJ2-2	CASSTGLMAVGELFF	TGTGCCAGTAGTACCGGCCTAATGGCGGTCGGGGAGCTGTTTTTT
NA	TRBD1	TRBV6-5	TRBJ1-6	CASSWTGVYSPLHF	TGTGCCAGCAGTTGGACAGGAGTATATTCACCCCTCCACTTT
NA	NA	TRBV7-3	TRBJ1-2	CASSLEGSRGYTF	TGTGCCAGCAGCTTAGAGGGCAGCCGGGGCTACACCTTC
NA	TRBD1	TRBV4-2	TRBJ1-2	CASSPTRDRATLGGYTF	TGTGCCAGCAGCCCTACGCGGGACAGGGCTACCTTGGGTGGCTACACCTTC
few	TRBD1	TRBV27	TRBJ1-5	CASSSRTGPLYSNQPQHF	TGTGCCAGCAGTTCCCGGACAGGACCTCTCTATAGCAATCAGCCCCAGCATTTT
NA	NA	TRBV23-1	TRBJ2-3	CASSPIQGGGTDTQYF	TGCGCCAGCAGTCCCATTCAGGGGGGCGGCACAGATACGCAGTATTTT
NA	NA	TRBV2	TRBJ2-7	CASSGGLGGSSSYEQYF	TGTGCCAGCAGCGGAGGCTTAGGCGGATCCAGCTCCTACGAGCAGTACTTC
NA	NA	TRBV30	TRBJ2-1	CAWSLHSGYNEQFF	TGTGCCTGGAGTCTACATAGCGGCTACAATGAGCAGTTCTTC
NA	TRBD2	TRBV16	TRBJ2-1	CASSLPGTSGGDVYNEQFF	TGTGCCAGCAGCCTACCCGGGACTAGCGGGGGGGACGTCTACAATGAGCAGTTCTTC
NA	NA	TRBV2	TRBJ1-5	CASSESRGNNQPQHF	TGTGCCAGCAGTGAATCCAGGGGCAATAATCAGCCCCAGCATTTT
NA	TRBD1	TRBV28	TRBJ1-5	CASRPYRGGNQPQHF	TGTGCCAGCAGGCCTTACAGGGGCGGCAATCAGCCCCAGCATTTT
NA	NA	TRBV4-2	TRBJ1-4	CASSHLQDEKLFF	TGTGCCAGCAGCCATTTGCAGGATGAAAAACTGTTTTTT
NA	NA	TRBV7-2	TRBJ1-6	CASSLYRESPLHF	TGTGCCAGCAGCTTATACAGGGAATCACCCCTCCACTTT
NA	TRBD1	TRBV19	TRBJ1-6	CASSISDRGSPLHF	TGTGCCAGTAGTATTTCGGACAGGGGTTCACCCCTCCACTTT
NA	NA	TRBV5-6	TRBJ1-1	CASSARRTGKAFF	TGTGCCAGCAGCGCCCGTCGAACAGGGAAAGCTTTCTTT
NA	NA	TRBV19	TRBJ2-1	CASSIARSYNEQFF	TGTGCCAGTAGTATTGCTAGATCCTACAATGAGCAGTTCTTC
NA	NA	TRBV18	TRBJ2-7	CASSPDSPYEQYF	TGTGCCAGCTCACCGGACAGTCCCTACGAGCAGTACTTC
NA	NA	TRBV19	TRBJ2-3	CASSNRARADTQYF	TGTGCCAGTAGTAACAGGGCGAGAGCAGATACGCAGTATTTT
NA	NA	TRBV3-1/TRBV3-2	TRBJ1-2	CASSQDIGWRGGYTF	TGTGCCAGCAGCCAAGATATTGGGTGGAGGGGTGGCTACACCTTC
NA	NA	TRBV2	TRBJ2-3	CASSDSKRASTDTQYF	TGTGCCAGCAGTGATAGCAAGCGGGCTAGCACAGATACGCAGTATTTT
NA	NA	TRBV5-1	TRBJ2-1	CASSLPRGSRYNEQFF	TGCGCCAGCAGCTTGCCAAGGGGCTCCCGCTACAATGAGCAGTTCTTC
NA	TRBD1	TRBV13	TRBJ1-2	CASSGRDRRGGYTF	TGTGCCAGCAGCGGCCGGGACAGGAGGGGTGGCTACACCTTC
NA	NA	TRBV14	TRBJ2-6	CASSQGFRAAGANVLTF	TGTGCCAGCAGCCAAGGGTTCCGAGCCGCTGGGGCCAACGTCCTGACTTTC
NA	TRBD1	TRBV10-1	TRBJ2-5	CASRDREETQYF	TGCGCCAGCAGGGACAGGGAGGAGACCCAGTACTTC
NA	NA	TRBV27	TRBJ1-2	CAREVVYGYTF	TGTGCCAGGGAGGTGGTCTATGGCTACACCTTC
NA	NA	TRBV28	TRBJ1-2	CASSGRTSPNYGYTF	TGTGCCAGCAGTGGTCGGACATCCCCTAACTATGGCTACACCTTC
NA	NA	TRBV5-1	TRBJ2-7	CASSGQGYEQYF	TGCGCCAGCAGCGGGCAGGGCTACGAGCAGTACTTC
once	NA	TRBV11-2	TRBJ1-1	CASSPLGGPLNTEAFF	TGTGCCAGCAGCCCCCTCGGAGGACCTTTGAACACTGAAGCTTTCTTT
NA	NA	TRBV6-6	TRBJ1-2	CASRSQGANYGYTF	TGTGCCAGCAGATCACAGGGTGCTAACTATGGCTACACCTTC
NA	NA	TRBV6-4	TRBJ1-2	CASSDSHGSGQGLPYGYTF	TGTGCCAGCAGTGACTCCCACGGGAGTGGACAAGGGCTCCCCTATGGCTACACCTTC
NA	TRBD1	TRBV19	TRBJ1-5	CASRGGQIDQPQHF	TGTGCCAGTAGGGGGGGACAGATAGATCAGCCCCAGCATTTT
NA	NA	TRBV2	TRBJ2-7	CARGSSYEQYF	TGTGCCCGCGGCTCTTCCTACGAGCAGTACTTC
NA	NA	TRBV21-1	TRBJ2-1	CASSKASMSSYNEQFF	TGTGCCAGCAGCAAAGCCTCCATGAGCTCCTACAATGAGCAGTTCTTC
NA	TRBD1	TRBV3-1/TRBV3-2	TRBJ1-4	CASSSRQGDEKLFF	TGTGCCAGCAGCTCTAGACAGGGCGATGAAAAACTGTTTTTT
once	TRBD1	TRBV29-1	TRBJ2-7	CSGSPGQGYEQYF	TGCAGCGGGTCTCCGGGACAGGGCTACGAGCAGTACTTC